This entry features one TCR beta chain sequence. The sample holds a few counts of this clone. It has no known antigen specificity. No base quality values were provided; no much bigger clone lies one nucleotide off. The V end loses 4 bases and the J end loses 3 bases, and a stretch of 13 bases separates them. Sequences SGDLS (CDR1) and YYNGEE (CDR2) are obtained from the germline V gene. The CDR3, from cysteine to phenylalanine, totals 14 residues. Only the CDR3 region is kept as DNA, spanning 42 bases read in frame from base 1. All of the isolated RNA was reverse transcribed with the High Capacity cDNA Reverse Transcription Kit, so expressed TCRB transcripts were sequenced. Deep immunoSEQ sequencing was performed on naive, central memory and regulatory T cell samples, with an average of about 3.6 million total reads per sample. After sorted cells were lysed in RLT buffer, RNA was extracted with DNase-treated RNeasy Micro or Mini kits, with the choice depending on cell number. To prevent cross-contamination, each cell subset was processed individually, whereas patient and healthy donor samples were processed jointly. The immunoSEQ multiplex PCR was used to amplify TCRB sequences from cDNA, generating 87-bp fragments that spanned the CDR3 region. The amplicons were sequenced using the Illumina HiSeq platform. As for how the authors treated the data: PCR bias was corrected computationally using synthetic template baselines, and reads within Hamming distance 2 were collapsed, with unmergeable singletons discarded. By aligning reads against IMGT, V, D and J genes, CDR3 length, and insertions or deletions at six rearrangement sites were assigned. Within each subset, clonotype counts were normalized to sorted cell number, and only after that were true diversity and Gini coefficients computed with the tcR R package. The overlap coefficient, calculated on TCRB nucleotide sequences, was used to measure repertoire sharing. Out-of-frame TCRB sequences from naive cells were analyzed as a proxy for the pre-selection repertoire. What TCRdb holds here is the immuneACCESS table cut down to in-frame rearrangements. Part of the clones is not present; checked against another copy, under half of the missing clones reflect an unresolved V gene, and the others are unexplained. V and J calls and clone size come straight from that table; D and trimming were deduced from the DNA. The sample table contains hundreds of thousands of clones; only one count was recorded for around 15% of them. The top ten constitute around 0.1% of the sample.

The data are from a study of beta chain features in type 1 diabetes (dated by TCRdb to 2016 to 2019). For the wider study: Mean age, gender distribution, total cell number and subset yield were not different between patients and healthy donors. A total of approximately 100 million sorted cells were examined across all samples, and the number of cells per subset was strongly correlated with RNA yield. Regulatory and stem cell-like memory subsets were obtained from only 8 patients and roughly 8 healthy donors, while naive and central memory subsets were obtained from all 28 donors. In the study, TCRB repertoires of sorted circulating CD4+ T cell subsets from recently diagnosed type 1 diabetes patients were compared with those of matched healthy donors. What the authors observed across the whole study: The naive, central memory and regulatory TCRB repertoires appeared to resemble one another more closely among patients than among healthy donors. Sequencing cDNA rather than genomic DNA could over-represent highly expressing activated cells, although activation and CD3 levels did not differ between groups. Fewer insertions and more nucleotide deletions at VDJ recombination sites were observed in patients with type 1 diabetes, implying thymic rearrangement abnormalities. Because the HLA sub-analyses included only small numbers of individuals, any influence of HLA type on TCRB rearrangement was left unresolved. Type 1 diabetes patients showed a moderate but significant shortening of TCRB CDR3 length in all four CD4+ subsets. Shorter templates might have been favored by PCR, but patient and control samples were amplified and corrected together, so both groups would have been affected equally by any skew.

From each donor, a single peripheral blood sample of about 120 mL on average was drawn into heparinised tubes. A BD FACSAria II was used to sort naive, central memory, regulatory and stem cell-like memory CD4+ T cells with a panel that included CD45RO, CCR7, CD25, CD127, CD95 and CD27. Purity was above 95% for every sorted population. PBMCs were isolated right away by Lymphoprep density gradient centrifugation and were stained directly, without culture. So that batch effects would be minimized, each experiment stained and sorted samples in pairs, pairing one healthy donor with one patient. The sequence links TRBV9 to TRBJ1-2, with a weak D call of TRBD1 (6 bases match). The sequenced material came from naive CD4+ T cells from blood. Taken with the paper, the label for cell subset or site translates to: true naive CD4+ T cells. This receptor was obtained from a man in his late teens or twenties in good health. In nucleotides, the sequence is TGTGCCAGCAGCACAACAGGGCAGGACTATGGCTACACCTTC. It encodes CASSTTGQDYGYTF.